This T cell receptor beta chain appears in the sequencing data of a study of Graves' ophthalmopathy and Graves' hyperthyroidism. Worth noting for this clonotype: A much larger clone differs by one base, so this may be a read error.

Germline lookup yields CDR1 LNHDA and CDR2 SQIVND (reference sequence). The CDR3 is 13 residues long. V was clipped by 6 bases and J by 4 bases; unmatched bases: 5. The TCR beta CDR3 regions underwent amplification from RNA transcripts. An initial RT-PCR round employing HTBI primers preceded a second-round multiplex PCR. TCRdb ran MiXCR on the multiplex PCR reads and lists one entry per CDR3 protein. The sample lists about 660,000 distinct CDR3 sequences; over 40% were seen once. The chain couples TRBV19 to TRBJ1-2, with TRBD1 matching over 7 bases. The sequenced material came from peripheral blood. This TCR came from an adult man with Graves' ophthalmopathy. The chain's CDR3 is CASRGTESYGYTF. As DNA, the CDR3 is TGTGCCAGTAGAGGGACAGAAAGCTATGGCTACACCTTC.